This T cell receptor beta chain comes out of a study of human T cells and chemical hapten exposure. Overall study findings and caveats: PT1 expanded TCR numbers rose with patch test score. Versus controls, expanded TCRs had significantly more large CDR3 similarity clusters.

Each CDR3 protein gets one entry after TCRdb re-called the RACE reads with MiXCR. The repertoire includes roughly 64,000 distinct CDR3 sequences, around 11% of them detected once, and almost 4% sits in the top ten. The time point: pre-sensitization, week 0. Treatment here: therapeutic diphenylcyclopropenone sensitization with weekly scalp DPC. This clonotype was picked up many times. Its specificity is not known. Germline V CDR1 and CDR2: SGHTA, FQGNSA. The V and J ends lost 0 bases and 0 bases, in that order; junction bases with no gene match: 5. The CDR3 runs 17 residues. The TCR sequence derives from a woman between 40 and 50 years old with alopecia areata. Some clones in this sample may be carry-over from other donors' samples. The sequencing here drew on whole blood, taken in connection with sensitization to the hapten diphenylcyclopropenone (DPC). The chain couples TRBV7-2 to TRBJ2-1; 7 bases agree with TRBD2. Here the CDR3 reads CASSLAGTTGSYNEQFF. Written as DNA, the CDR3 is TGTGCCAGCAGCTTAGCTGGGACTACCGGCTCCTACAATGAGCAGTTCTTC.